This is a list of T cell receptor beta chains from one sample in a study of T cells in Graves' hyperthyroidism and ophthalmopathy. TCRdb fed the multiplex PCR reads into MiXCR, producing one record per CDR3 protein. The sample lists about 600,000 distinct CDR3 sequences, around 15% seen once, with 2.5% to 4% in the top ten. Input material: blood. The receptor set was obtained from a woman aged 40-49 years with Graves' ophthalmopathy. Each CDR3 is given with its conserved first and last residue. The D gene is left open where the match is weak. A row's size may be missing; if present it is once, few, many or a size class.

size	D	V	J	CDR3	DNA
many	.	TRBV28	TRBJ1-2	CASWGRRHGYTF	TGTGCCAGCTGGGGCAGGAGACATGGCTACACCTTC
few	TRBD2	TRBV2	TRBJ2-1	CASSEYLSGSFNEQFF	TGTGCCAGCAGTGAATATCTTAGCGGGAGTTTCAATGAGCAGTTCTTC
few	TRBD2	TRBV19	TRBJ2-1	CASSMGLAADEQFF	TGTGCCAGTAGTATGGGCCTAGCGGCCGATGAGCAGTTCTTC
.	TRBD1	TRBV27	TRBJ1-3	CASSPQQGNSGNTIYF	TGTGCCAGCAGTCCTCAACAGGGGAACTCTGGAAACACCATATATTTT
many	.	TRBV29-1	TRBJ2-5	CSVSESETQYF	TGCAGCGTCAGCGAATCGGAGACCCAGTACTTC
many	TRBD2	TRBV20-1	TRBJ2-1	CSARDSWWGAGVRNEQFF	TGCAGTGCTAGAGATAGTTGGTGGGGAGCGGGAGTAAGGAATGAGCAGTTCTTC
few	.	TRBV5-1	TRBJ2-3	CASSLAVRGASTDTQYF	TGCGCCAGCAGCTTGGCCGTCCGGGGCGCTAGCACAGATACGCAGTATTTT
many	.	TRBV19	TRBJ2-2	CASSEWGNTGELFF	TGTGCCAGTAGTGAGTGGGGAAACACCGGGGAGCTGTTTTTT
many	.	TRBV2	TRBJ2-3	CASIASASADTQYF	TGTGCCAGCATTGCTAGCGCCTCGGCAGATACGCAGTATTTT
.	TRBD1	TRBV6-1	TRBJ1-4	CATTGGWTNEKLFF	TGTGCCACTACAGGGGGCTGGACTAATGAAAAACTGTTTTTT
many	.	TRBV11-2	TRBJ2-3	CASSFLGGLTDTQYF	TGTGCCAGCAGCTTCTTGGGCGGGTTGACAGATACGCAGTATTTT
few	TRBD1	TRBV6-1	TRBJ2-1	CAILGTGSYNEQFF	TGTGCCATTTTAGGGACAGGGAGCTACAATGAGCAGTTCTTC
.	.	TRBV27	TRBJ1-2	CASSLIAGLYGYTF	TGTGCCAGCAGTTTAATCGCAGGCCTCTATGGCTACACCTTC
.	TRBD2	TRBV20-1	TRBJ2-7	CSAPVAGGTYEQYF	TGCAGTGCTCCAGTAGCGGGAGGAACCTACGAGCAGTACTTC
.	.	TRBV14	TRBJ2-1	CASSPTAVLGEQFF	TGTGCCAGCAGCCCGACAGCCGTTTTGGGTGAGCAGTTCTTC
few	.	TRBV6-9	TRBJ1-5	CASSYVRGRSTDSNQPQHF	TGTGCCAGCAGTTACGTCCGCGGACGGAGTACTGATAGCAATCAGCCCCAGCATTTT
many	TRBD1	TRBV5-5	TRBJ1-5	CASSSYRDSSDQHF	TGTGCCAGCAGCTCTTACCGGGACAGTTCGGACCAGCATTTT
.	TRBD2	TRBV18	TRBJ2-1	CASSPGLASSSYNEQFF	TGTGCCAGCTCTCCCGGACTAGCCTCTAGCTCCTACAATGAGCAGTTCTTC
many	TRBD2	TRBV7-9	TRBJ2-1	CASSARTSGGYNEQFF	TGTGCCAGCAGCGCTCGGACTAGCGGGGGATACAATGAGCAGTTCTTC
many	.	TRBV27	TRBJ2-5	CARTPGPGAEGETQYF	TGTGCCAGGACCCCGGGCCCGGGAGCGGAAGGGGAGACCCAGTACTTC
few	TRBD2	TRBV20-1	TRBJ2-1	CSARDSAGVNEQFF	TGCAGTGCTAGAGATTCGGCGGGAGTGAATGAGCAGTTCTTC
many	.	TRBV28	TRBJ2-7	CASSSGHPVQQYF	TGTGCCAGCAGCTCGGGACACCCCGTCCAGCAGTACTTC
many	.	TRBV11-2	TRBJ2-7	CASSLRQRTYEQYF	TGTGCCAGCAGCTTAAGGCAGAGAACTTACGAGCAGTACTTC
.	TRBD2	TRBV7-2	TRBJ2-3	CASTSIMGGSLDTQYF	TGTGCCAGCACCTCTATCATGGGCGGGAGTTTAGATACGCAGTATTTT
many	TRBD1	TRBV11-1	TRBJ1-2	CASSSGQGIGGYGYTF	TGTGCCAGCAGCTCCGGACAGGGGATTGGAGGCTATGGCTACACCTTC
few	.	TRBV27	TRBJ2-6	CASGKTGVSGANVLTF	TGTGCCAGCGGCAAAACAGGTGTCTCTGGGGCCAACGTCCTGACTTTC
few	TRBD2	TRBV6-1	TRBJ2-1	CASRREPGSGTYNEQFF	TGTGCCAGCAGGCGCGAGCCCGGGAGCGGGACCTACAATGAGCAGTTCTTC
.	.	TRBV7-2	TRBJ1-2	CASSLSSHGYTF	TGTGCCAGCAGCTTAAGCTCTCATGGCTACACCTTC
.	.	TRBV7-3	TRBJ1-2	CTSNPGGEGGYTF	TGTACCAGCAACCCAGGAGGGGAAGGTGGCTACACCTTC
many	.	TRBV9	TRBJ1-2	CASSVDEGLNYGYTF	TGTGCCAGCAGCGTAGACGAAGGACTCAACTATGGCTACACCTTC
.	TRBD1	TRBV6-1	TRBJ2-1	CASSESLGTGGYNEQFF	TGTGCCAGCAGTGAATCGTTAGGGACAGGGGGCTACAATGAGCAGTTCTTC